This T cell receptor beta chain was observed in a study of shared clonotypes between healthy human individuals. The study's findings and limits: Shared clonotypes: 4.5% to 6% naive CD4, about 3.5% naive CD8, 2.3% memory CD4, 0.4% to 0.45% memory CD8. Compared with clonotypes that all four donors shared, non-shared clonotypes had lower generation probabilities.

Sequencing was performed with immunoSEQ multiplex PCR; in TCRdb, only in-frame clones are kept and a portion is missing. The sample lists about 680,000 clones, about 91% occurring once. Germline V gene data show CDR1 as SGHTS and CDR2 as YDEGEE. V lost 0 bases and J 4 bases, leaving 10 bases between the germline ends. This CDR3 spans 14 amino acids. Selected positively for CCR7 and CD45RO-negative, naive CD8 cells excluded terminally differentiated effector memory CD45RA+ cells. As for this clone: What it binds is not known.

The chain recombines TRBV5-8 with TRBJ2-5; no definite D call. The sample comprised naive CD8+ T cells sorted from blood. The TCR sequence derives from a man aged 30 to 39 in good health. CDR3 in amino acids: CASSLEFTGETQYF. CDR3 sequence (DNA): TGTGCCAGCAGCTTGGAGTTTACGGGAGAGACCCAGTACTTC.